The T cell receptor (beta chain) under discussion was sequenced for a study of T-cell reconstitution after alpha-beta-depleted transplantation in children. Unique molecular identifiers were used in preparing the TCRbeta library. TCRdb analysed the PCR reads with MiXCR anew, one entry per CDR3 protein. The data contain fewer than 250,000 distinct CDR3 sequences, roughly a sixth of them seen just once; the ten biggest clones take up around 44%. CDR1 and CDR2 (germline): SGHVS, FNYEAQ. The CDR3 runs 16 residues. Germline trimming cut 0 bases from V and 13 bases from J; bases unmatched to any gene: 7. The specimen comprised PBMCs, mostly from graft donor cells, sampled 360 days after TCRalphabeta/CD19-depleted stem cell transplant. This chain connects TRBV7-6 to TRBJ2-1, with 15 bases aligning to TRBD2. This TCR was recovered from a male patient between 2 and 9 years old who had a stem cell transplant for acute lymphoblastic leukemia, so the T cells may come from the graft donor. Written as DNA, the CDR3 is TGTGCCAGCAGCTTAGCCGGGACTAGCGGGGGGAATCTCCAGTTCTTC. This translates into CASSLAGTSGGNLQFF.